The present entry profiles one TCR beta chain with its context. This CDR3 has 17 residues. Germline CDR1 MNHEY, CDR2 SMNVEV (reference sequence). Trimming removed 5 bases at V and 2 bases at J, with 19 bases between. This specimen belongs to a study of T-cell reconstitution after alpha-beta-depleted transplantation in children. Unique molecular identifiers were used to barcode this TCRbeta library. TCRdb processed the PCR reads anew with MiXCR; each CDR3 protein has one entry. The table includes about 480,000 distinct CDR3 sequences, roughly an eighth detected once. The chain couples TRBV27 to TRBJ1-5, with D perhaps TRBD1 (5 bases). The sequence came from a human donor who donated a stem cell graft to a child with combined immunodeficiency. Specimen: PBMCs from the stem cell graft donor, collected from the stem cell graft. CDR3 sequence: CASSPLRWGDGNQPQHF. In nucleotides, the CDR3 is TGTGCCAGCAGTCCCCTCCGGTGGGGGGACGGCAATCAGCCCCAGCATTTT.